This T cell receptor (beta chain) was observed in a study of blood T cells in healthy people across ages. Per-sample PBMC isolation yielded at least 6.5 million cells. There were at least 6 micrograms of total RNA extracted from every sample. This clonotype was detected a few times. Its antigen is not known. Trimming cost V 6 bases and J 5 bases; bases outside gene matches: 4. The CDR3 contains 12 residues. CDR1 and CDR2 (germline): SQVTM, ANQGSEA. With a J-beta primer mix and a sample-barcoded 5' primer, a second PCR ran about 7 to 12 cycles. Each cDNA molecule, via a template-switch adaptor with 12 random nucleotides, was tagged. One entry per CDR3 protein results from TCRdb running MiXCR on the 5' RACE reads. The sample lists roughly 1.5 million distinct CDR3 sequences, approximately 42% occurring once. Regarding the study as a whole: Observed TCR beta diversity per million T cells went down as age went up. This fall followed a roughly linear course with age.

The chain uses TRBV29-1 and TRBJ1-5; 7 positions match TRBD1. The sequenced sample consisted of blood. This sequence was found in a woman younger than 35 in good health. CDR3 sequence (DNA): TGCAGCGTAGGGACAGCCGATCAGCCCCAGCATTTT. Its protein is CSVGTADQPQHF.